The entry below describes one T cell receptor beta chain. This clonotype showed up many times. The specificity of this receptor is unknown. Nothing much larger sits one base from this clone, and base qualities are not available. Library preparation used PCR. The sequencer listed for this sample is Illumina HiSeq 2500. To normalize quantification of the TCRbeta repertoire, the TCR libraries were built with molecular barcoding that relied on unique molecular identifiers. The public reads were quality trimmed at Q25 with fastp and then assembled into clones with MiXCR by TCRdb, keeping productive beta chains. When rows share a CDR3 protein, they turn into one entry using the most common DNA and genes. This sample has 180,000 or so distinct CDR3 sequences in its table, and 5% to 7.5% of those were observed once. The leading ten clones occupy around 4.3% of the sample. The sample's treatment or condition label, in plain terms: allogeneic hematopoietic cell transplantation with graft depleted of TCRalphabeta T cells and CD19 B cells. The transplant recipients were children given TCRalphabeta/CD19-depleted allogeneic hematopoietic cell grafts.

This record belongs to a study of T-cell reconstitution after alpha-beta-depleted transplantation in children listed by TCRdb under 2016. Background on the whole study: Using TCR repertoire profiling, the study followed T-cell immune reconstitution in a quantitative way in children after TCRalphabeta/CD19-depleted allogeneic hematopoietic cell transplantation. The research as a whole found: Over subsequent months, a decline in hyperexpanded clone frequencies was noted, and after one year, T-cell counts and TCRbeta diversity were mostly ascribed to newly produced T cells. The high TCRbeta diversity at day 60 in some patients was ascribed to recipient T cells and intrathymic progenitors that had survived conditioning. About two months after transplant, the apparently early recovery of alphabetaT-cell counts reportedly depended on just several hundred clones that had expanded rapidly and came from non-depleted graft cells.

Spanning cysteine to phenylalanine, the CDR3 consists of 20 amino acids. The only DNA kept is the CDR3, 60 bases in frame from the first base. The germline V gene sets CDR1 to SGHTA and CDR2 to FQGTGA. Trimming removed 5 bases from V and 0 bases from J; the gene matches leave 13 bases unexplained. The sequenced sample was PBMCs, obtained before TCRalphabeta/CD19-depleted stem cell transplant. The V and J genes are TRBV7-3 and TRBJ2-3; TRBD2 fits 14 bases in the junction. This receptor was obtained from a girl under three years old with combined immunodeficiency, due to receive a stem cell transplant. The bases read TGTGCCAGCAGCGCCAAGACTAGCGGGAGGGCTAGTACTAGCACAGATACGCAGTATTTT. Translated, it gives CASSAKTSGRASTSTDTQYF. The entire variable domain, with the stretches around the CDR3 drawn from the reference TRBV7-3 and TRBJ2-3 proteins, is GAGVSQTPSNKVTEKGKYVELRCDPISGHTALYWYRQSLGQGPEFLIYFQGTGAADDSGLPNDRFFAVRPEGSVSTLKIQRTERGDSAVYLCASSAKTSGRASTSTDTQYFGPGTRLTVL.